This T cell receptor (beta chain) was identified during a study of T cell responses to AZD1222 COVID-19 vaccine. General study results and limits: Repertoire collection took place solely once the T cell response had peaked. When two AZD1222 doses had been given, Spike-specific TCR breadth and depth rose.

Trimming removed 6 bases at V and 2 bases at J, with 11 bases between. The CDR3 is 14 amino acids. Germline CDR1 and CDR2: MNHEY and SVGEGT. Data came from immunoSEQ multiplex PCR; TCRdb stores just in-frame clones and leaves some out. The sample contains some 96,000 clones, approximately 90% of which appear only once. A note on this clone: Its antigen is not known.

This receptor was obtained from an adult in good health. The material sequenced was peripheral blood, taken on day 0 of AZD1222 vaccination. The gene calls are TRBV6-2 or TRBV6-3 and TRBJ2-4; weak D call: TRBD1 (5 bases). CDR3 residues: CASSIPGSKNIQYF. In DNA form, the CDR3 reads TGTGCCAGCAGCATCCCAGGGTCCAAAAACATTCAGTACTTC.